At least ten counts were recorded for the clone carrying this TCR beta chain. This entry comes from a study of T cells after yellow fever vaccination. TCRdb processed the 5' RACE reads anew with MiXCR; each CDR3 protein has one entry. This sample has roughly 180,000 distinct CDR3 sequences, with 6.2% found just once. This clonotype was sampled from a young man who received the YFV17D yellow fever vaccine. Material: CD4+ T cells sorted from PBMCs, obtained on the day of the first yellow fever vaccination.

CDR3 nucleotides: TGCGCCAGCAAGGCCGACAGGGTTCAAGATACGCAGTATTTT. This gives the protein CASKADRVQDTQYF. The rearrangement links TRBV5-1 to TRBJ2-3; 7 bases line up with TRBD1. The CDR3 spans 14 residues. Germline V lookup: CDR1 SGHRS, CDR2 YFSETQ. Trimming cost V 6 bases and J 5 bases; bases outside gene matches: 9.